This T cell receptor beta chain was captured in a study of T cells in Graves' hyperthyroidism and ophthalmopathy. General study results and limits: Most thyroid clonotypes expanded above 0.001 appeared in blood too.

In this sample, this clonotype turned up many times. The antigen is not known. Patients were aged 18 to 65, had disease duration under 2 months, and had newly diagnosed hyperthyroidism. Diagnoses were established using clinical symptoms, serum thyroxine and TRAb, thyroid ultrasound and orbital computed tomography. Trimming took off 1 base at V and 6 bases at J, with 12 bases between the two ends. The length of the CDR3 is 13 residues. Germline CDR1 is GTSNPN and CDR2 is SVGIG (reference sequence). Using RNA transcripts as the source, TCR beta CDR3 regions were amplified. HTBI primers were employed in a first-round RT-PCR of the TCR CDR3. TCRdb used MiXCR to reprocess the multiplex PCR reads, holding one entry per CDR3 protein. The profile shows approximately 640,000 distinct CDR3 sequences, 15% to 20% of them singletons.

The J gene is TRBJ1-1, the V gene TRBV30; maybe TRBD1 (5 bases). Source material: blood. The TCR originated in a woman aged 30 to 39 with Graves' hyperthyroidism. CDR3 bases: TGTGCCTGGAGTGATGGGGGTAGCGCTGAAGCTTTCTTT. Its translation is CAWSDGGSAEAFF.